The 25 T cell receptor beta chains below come from one sample, sequenced in a study of tumor-infiltrating lymphocytes in primary liver carcinoma. Blood RNA originated from unsorted whole blood, with germline DNA additionally extracted. Reverse transcription of approximately 0.55 ug total RNA with a constant-region primer produced TCR beta cDNA. What produced the TCR beta libraries was three nested multiplex PCR rounds using slightly modified ARM-PCR. The first two PCR rounds used TRBV1-TRBV30 forward primers with a C-beta reverse primer, 9 to 10 cycles each. TCRdb processed the multiplex PCR reads anew with MiXCR; each CDR3 protein has one entry. The sample records 250,000 to 400,000 distinct CDR3 sequences, about 60% being singletons. The sample consisted of peripheral blood. The receptors shown here come from a man aged 35 to 55 with primary liver carcinoma and hepatitis B virus infection.

This clonotype was seen only a few times. The rearrangement links TRBV5-1 to TRBJ1-5; D not certain. V gave up 2 bases and J gave up 3 bases, with 6 bases separating them. This CDR3 is built from 13 residues. Germline values: CDR1 SGHRS, CDR2 YFSETQ. Written as DNA, the CDR3 is TGCGCCAGCAGCTTTGGTTTCAATCAGCCCCAGCATTTT. It is translated as CASSFGFNQPQHF.

To note about this clonotype: The junction and the germline gene differ at one end; a read error may be behind it. The chain carries TRBV11-1 and TRBJ2-7, with 8 bases that match TRBD1. This CDR3 is 16 amino acids long. Per germline, CDR1 SGHAT and CDR2 FQDESV (reference sequence). The CDR3 DNA is TGTGCCAACAGCTCTGGTCCTGGACAGGGCTCCTACGAGCAGTACTTC. Amino acids: CANSSGPGQGSYEQYF.

Points on this clonotype: This CDR3 fails to terminate in the conserved phenylalanine or tryptophan, so it likely reflects a read error. The chain recombines TRBV4-1 with TRBJ2-1; 7 bases fit TRBD2. Germline CDR1 MGHRA, CDR2 YSYEKL. This CDR3 comprises 15 residues. The V segment lost 3 bases and the J segment 7 bases; nucleotides outside the gene matches: 9. In nucleotides, the CDR3 is TGCGCCAGCAGCCAGGCTAGCGGCCTGAGGAATGAGCAGTTCGTC. Translating gives CASSQASGLRNEQFV.

A word on this clonotype: A junction boundary mismatches the germline segment, possibly from a read error. This chain uses TRBV29-1 with TRBJ2-2, with TRBD2 matching over 7 bases. Looked up from germline, CDR1 is SQVTM and CDR2 is ANQGSEA. The CDR3 totals 14 residues. CDR3 sequence: CIVENVAGAGELFF. Here the CDR3 DNA reads TGCATCGTTGAAAACGTTGCGGGAGCCGGGGAGCTGTTTTTT.

This clonotype was counted only a few times. A read error may be the cause here, since a much bigger clone is one base away. The V and J genes are TRBV6-1 and TRBJ2-7; D could derive from TRBD1 or TRBD2 (6 bases each). V lost 7 bases to trimming and J lost 0 bases, with 19 bases between them. Germline V gene data show CDR1 as MNHNS and CDR2 as SASEGT. CDR3 size: 16 residues. CDR3 bases: TGTGCCAGCAAACCCGGAGGGGGTGGCATCTCCTACGAGCAGTACTTC. Translating it yields CASKPGGGGISYEQYF.

DNA for the CDR3: TGTGCCAGCAGCTCCGGACTGGTTGTCACCGGGGAGCTGTTTTTT. Translating it yields CASSSGLVVTGELFF. The chain has TRBV7-8 and TRBJ2-2; a weak D match, TRBD2 (5 bases). Germline CDR1 and CDR2: SGHVS and FQNEAQ. This CDR3 is built from 15 residues. Between the trimmed V and J ends, which lost 4 bases and 4 bases, there was a span of 13 bases. The full variable domain, rest sourced from reference TRBV7-8 and TRBJ2-2, is GAGVSQSPRYKVAKRGQDVALRCDPISGHVSLFWYQQALGQGPEFLTYFQNEAQLDKSGLPSDRFFAERPEGSVSTLKIQRTQQEDSAVYLCASSSGLVVTGELFFGEGSRLTVL.

Comments on this clonotype: A single base separates this from a much larger clone, so it may be a read error. The chain employs TRBV6-1 and TRBJ1-5; tentatively, D is TRBD1 (5 bases). Trimming removed 2 bases from V and 4 bases from J, with 12 bases in between. Per germline, CDR1 MNHNS and CDR2 SASEGT. This CDR3 contains 15 residues. The CDR3 loop is CASSERIEGNQPQHF. Here the CDR3 DNA reads TGTGCCAGCAGTGAAAGGATAGAGGGGAATCAGCCCCAGCATTTT.

The rearrangement links TRBV30 to TRBJ2-7; D unresolved. Trimming took 2 bases from V and 5 from J, leaving 7 bases between them. CDR1 and CDR2 from the germline V gene are GTSNPN and SVGIG (reference sequence). The CDR3 has 11 amino acids. CDR3 in DNA: TGTGCCTGGAGTAACATGGACGAGCAGTACTTC. Amino acid sequence: CAWSNMDEQYF.

This clonotype was counted many times. V and J are TRBV6-6 and TRBJ2-7; 8 bases align to TRBD1. CDR1 MNHNY and CDR2 SVGAGI come from the germline V gene (reference sequence). This CDR3 region has 15 residues. Germline trimming cut 6 bases from V and 0 bases from J; bases unmatched to any gene: 7. The CDR3 DNA reads as TGTGCCAGCAGCGGGGGACAGGTTAGCTCCTACGAGCAGTACTTC. This translates into CASSGGQVSSYEQYF.

The table lists this clonotype with a count of one. The junction departs from germline at one end; a sequencing error may be responsible. This sequence joins TRBV6-6 and TRBJ1-6; 8 bases fit TRBD1. The germline V gene has CDR1 MNHNY and CDR2 SVGAGI (reference sequence). The CDR3 totals 17 residues. CDR3 amino acids: CANRTGTGARGNSALHF. The CDR3 nucleotides are TGTGCCAACAGGACCGGGACAGGCGCCCGGGGAAATTCAGCCCTCCACTTT.

About this clonotype itself: A clone one base away is much larger, so this may be a read error. The chain uses TRBV6-2 or TRBV6-3 and TRBJ2-7; 7 positions agree with TRBD2. The CDR3 has 15 residues. With V trimmed by 7 bases and J by 2 bases, 11 bases remained unmatched. CDR1 and CDR2 (germline): MNHEY, SVGEGT. DNA of the CDR3: TGTGCCAGCAAATATCTAGCGGAGGGCCCCTACGAGCAGTACTTC. It encodes CASKYLAEGPYEQYF.

This clonotype occurred many times. The chain uses TRBV5-5 and TRBJ1-5; no clear D gene. V dropped 3 bases and J dropped 7 bases, with 8 bases sitting between them. This CDR3 spans 12 amino acids. Per germline, CDR1 SGHKS and CDR2 YYEKEE (reference sequence). CDR3 nucleotides: TGTGCCAGCAGCTCGAGAGGCCAGCCCCAGCATTTT. Residues: CASSSRGQPQHF.

In its sample, this clonotype was seen many times. The V call is TRBV6-1, the J call TRBJ2-2; 10 bases agree with TRBD1. The V gene end was trimmed by 6 bases and the J gene end by 6 bases; junction bases not matched to a gene: 7. Germline-derived CDR1 and CDR2 are MNHNS and SASEGT. The CDR3 contains 15 residues. DNA of the CDR3: TGTGCCAGCAGGACAGGGGGCGGAGGAGCCGGGGAGCTGTTTTTT. This codes for CASRTGGGGAGELFF.

Worth noting for this clonotype: Likely a read error: the CDR3 ends without its conserved phenylalanine or tryptophan. This chain links TRBV18 with TRBJ2-1, with D perhaps TRBD2 (6 bases). Per germline, CDR1 KGHSH and CDR2 LQKENI. This CDR3 is built from 14 residues. V dropped 4 bases and J dropped 8 bases, with 15 bases sitting between them. In nucleotides, the CDR3 is TGTGCCAGCTCACTCCTAGGAGGGATGGATGAGCAGTTCTTA. It translates to CASSLLGGMDEQFL.

This clonotype occurred a few times. The chain combines TRBV6-6 with TRBJ1-1; TRBD1 matches at 7 bases. The V gene end was trimmed by 5 bases and the J gene end by 7 bases; junction bases not matched to a gene: 10. Germline V gene lookup returns CDR1 MNHNY and CDR2 SVGAGI (reference sequence). The CDR3 runs to 14 residues. This chain's CDR3 is CASSGQTGYSEAFF. The CDR3 nucleotides are TGTGCCAGCAGTGGACAGACAGGGTACAGTGAAGCTTTCTTT.

The chain couples TRBV5-4 to TRBJ2-2; 10 nucleotides line up with TRBD1. Unmatched junction bases numbered 13, after V lost 7 bases and J lost 7 bases. Germline CDR1 SGHNT, CDR2 YYREEE (reference sequence). The CDR3 runs 16 residues. The CDR3 region is CASCSGQGEMIGELFF. The CDR3 coding sequence is TGTGCCAGCTGCTCCGGACAGGGGGAAATGATCGGGGAGCTGTTTTTT. The whole variable domain, filled in from reference TRBV5-4 and TRBJ2-2, reads ETGVTQSPTHLIKTRGQQVTLRCSSQSGHNTVSWYQQALGQGPQFIFQYYREEENGRGNFPPRFSGLQFPNYSSELNVNALELDDSALYLCASCSGQGEMIGELFFGEGSRLTVL.

Regarding this clonotype: Being one base from a much bigger clone, this may be a read error. The chain recombines TRBV12-3 or TRBV12-4 with TRBJ1-5; the match to TRBD1 covers 7 bases. This CDR3 region has 14 residues. CDR3 coding DNA: TGTGACAGCAGTGTAACAGGGGGCAATCAGCCCCAGCATTTT. Protein: CDSSVTGGNQPQHF.

The table lists this clonotype with many counts. The chain carries TRBV4-1 and TRBJ2-7; D remains unclear. The V end lost 0 bases, the J end lost 3 bases, and 9 bases lay between the germline ends. The CDR3 consists of 14 residues. Germline CDR1 reads MGHRA; CDR2 reads YSYEKL. CDR3 DNA: TGCGCCAGCAGCCAAGAAGCCCAAAACTACGAGCAGTACTTC. It codes for CASSQEAQNYEQYF.

Ten or more counts support this clonotype. The chain links TRBV6-2 or TRBV6-3 to TRBJ1-5, with D uncertain. CDR3 size: 15 residues. V lost 5 bases, J lost 2 bases, and 13 bases lay in between. Germline values: CDR1 MNHEY, CDR2 SVGEGT. The CDR3 bases are TGTGCCAGCAGTACTTGGCCGGGAGGCAATCAGCCCCAGCATTTT. Protein sequence: CASSTWPGGNQPQHF.

As regards this clonotype: A much bigger clone sits one base away, suggesting this may be a read error. The chain carries TRBV12-3 or TRBV12-4 and TRBJ1-4, with a possible D match to TRBD1 (5 bases). Deletions cut 6 bases from V and 5 bases from J, with 13 bases between. The CDR3 totals 14 residues. For the CDR3, the DNA is TGTGCCAGCAGCCGACAGTGGGGCAATGAAAAACTGTTTTTT. Its protein product is CASSRQWGNEKLFF.

This clonotype has a handful of counts. The genes are TRBV28 and TRBJ2-5; D perhaps matches TRBD1 (7 bases). V dropped 6 bases and J dropped 5 bases, with 19 bases sitting between them. Germline V lookup: CDR1 MDHEN, CDR2 SYDVKM. The CDR3 has 15 amino acids. The CDR3 nucleotides are TGTGCCAGCAGCCCGACTCAACAGGGGAGGGAGACCCAGTACTTC. Residues: CASSPTQQGRETQYF.

The chain links TRBV20-1 to TRBJ1-6; D unresolved. The CDR3 loop spans 10 amino acids. The germline V and J ends were trimmed by 2 bases and 12 bases, with 5 bases remaining between them. The germline V gene encodes CDR1 DFQATT and CDR2 SNEGSKA (reference sequence). The CDR3, as DNA: TGCAGTGCTAGACCGGGACCCCTCCACTTT. Amino acid sequence: CSARPGPLHF.

V is TRBV6-6 and J is TRBJ1-1; 8 bases map to TRBD1. The germline V gene has CDR1 MNHNY and CDR2 SVGAGI (reference sequence). The V segment lost 5 bases and the J segment 10 bases; nucleotides outside the gene matches: 15. This CDR3 is 15 amino acids long. As DNA, the CDR3 is TGTGCCAGCAGTCTCGGACAGGGCAAGGGGGCTAGAGCTTTCTTT. This encodes CASSLGQGKGARAFF.

This clonotype was seen once. Since a much larger clone is just one base distant, this may be a read error. Lacking the conserved final phenylalanine or tryptophan, this CDR3 likely reflects a read error. The gene calls are TRBV7-9 and TRBJ1-2; D ambiguous. The germline V gene encodes CDR1 SEHNR and CDR2 FQNEAQ (reference sequence). The CDR3 has 14 residues. The V end was cut by 1 base, the J end by 5 bases, with 11 bases between. The CDR3 protein is CASSLEESFYGYTS. Written as DNA, the CDR3 is TGTGCCAGCAGCTTAGAGGAGTCCTTTTATGGCTACACCTCC.

The rearrangement uses TRBV11-2 and TRBJ2-7; a possible D gene is TRBD2 (6 bases). V gave up 6 bases and J gave up 2 bases, with 17 bases separating them. The CDR3 loop spans 15 amino acids. CDR1 is SGHAT and CDR2 is FQNNGV in the germline V gene. This CDR3 reads CASSWNSGGAYEQYF. CDR3 coding DNA: TGTGCCAGCAGTTGGAACTCCGGGGGAGCCTACGAGCAGTACTTC.